This is a list of T cell receptor beta chains from one sample in a study of technical replicates of blood from a few donors. Data came from immunoSEQ multiplex PCR; TCRdb stores just in-frame clones and leaves some out. The sample shows some 99,000 clones, around 96% of them seen only once. Sequencing input: T cells isolated from PBMCs. These receptors all stem from a human donor in good health. Each CDR3 is given with its conserved first and last residue. A D gene is named only where the DNA matches it firmly. Not every row has a clone size; where given, it reads once, few, many or a size class.

V gene: TRBV14
D gene: TRBD2
J gene: TRBJ2-7
clone size: -
CDR3 DNA: TGTGCCAGCAGCCAAGATTTCGGGAGGGCTCGGGAGCAGTACTTC
CDR3 protein: CASSQDFGRAREQYF

V gene: TRBV23-1
D gene: -
J gene: TRBJ2-5
clone size: -
CDR3 DNA: TGCGCCAGCAGTCAATCAGCAGGCCAAGAGACCCAGTACTTC
CDR3 protein: CASSQSAGQETQYF

V gene: TRBV18
D gene: TRBD1
J gene: TRBJ2-1
clone size: -
CDR3 DNA: TGTGCCAGCTCACCACCCGGGGACAGGGTAAGAGAGCAGTTCTTC
CDR3 protein: CASSPPGDRVREQFF

V gene: TRBV19
D gene: TRBD1
J gene: TRBJ1-2
clone size: -
CDR3 DNA: TGTGCCAGTAGTATAAGGGGGACAGGGTCTGACGGCTACACCTTC
CDR3 protein: CASSIRGTGSDGYTF

V gene: TRBV28
D gene: TRBD1
J gene: TRBJ1-5
clone size: -
CDR3 DNA: TGTGCCAGCAGTTTGCATGCAGGGGGGAGCAATCAGCCCCAGCATTTT
CDR3 protein: CASSLHAGGSNQPQHF

V gene: TRBV6-4
D gene: -
J gene: TRBJ2-6
clone size: -
CDR3 DNA: TGTGCCAGCAGTGACGGGGCGGTGGGGGCCAACGTCCTGACTTTC
CDR3 protein: CASSDGAVGANVLTF

V gene: TRBV27
D gene: TRBD2
J gene: TRBJ2-7
clone size: -
CDR3 DNA: TGTGCCAGCAGGTCTAGCGGCGGGGAGCAGTACTTC
CDR3 protein: CASRSSGGEQYF

V gene: TRBV4-2
D gene: -
J gene: TRBJ2-6
clone size: -
CDR3 DNA: TGTGCCAGCAGCCAAGGTCGGGACAAGGGGTCTGGGGCCAACGTCCTGACTTTC
CDR3 protein: CASSQGRDKGSGANVLTF

V gene: TRBV9
D gene: -
J gene: TRBJ1-1
clone size: once
CDR3 DNA: TGTGCCAGCAGCGTAGTCAGGGCTTACGGAAACACTGAAGCTTTCTTT
CDR3 protein: CASSVVRAYGNTEAFF

V gene: TRBV6-6
D gene: -
J gene: TRBJ2-7
clone size: -
CDR3 DNA: TGTGCCAGCAGTTACGACACCTACGAGCAGTACTTC
CDR3 protein: CASSYDTYEQYF

V gene: TRBV30
D gene: TRBD1
J gene: TRBJ1-1
clone size: -
CDR3 DNA: TGTGCCTGGAGTCATCAAGACAGGGACACTGAAGCTTTCTTT
CDR3 protein: CAWSHQDRDTEAFF

V gene: TRBV7-9
D gene: TRBD1
J gene: TRBJ1-4
clone size: -
CDR3 DNA: TGTGCCAGCAGCTCACCACAGGGGGTGGAGGAAAAACTGTTTTTT
CDR3 protein: CASSSPQGVEEKLFF

V gene: TRBV5-4
D gene: TRBD2
J gene: TRBJ2-7
clone size: -
CDR3 DNA: TGTGCCAGCAGCTTGACTAGCGGGAGGCCAGGAAACTACGAGCAGTACTTC
CDR3 protein: CASSLTSGRPGNYEQYF

V gene: TRBV4-1
D gene: -
J gene: TRBJ1-5
clone size: -
CDR3 DNA: TGCGCCAGCAGCCCCTCCGAGGGCAATCAGCCCCAGCATTTT
CDR3 protein: CASSPSEGNQPQHF

V gene: TRBV7-3
D gene: TRBD1
J gene: TRBJ1-6
clone size: -
CDR3 DNA: TGTGCCAGCAGCTCAGACAGGGACGGACCCCTCCACTTT
CDR3 protein: CASSSDRDGPLHF

V gene: TRBV29-1
D gene: -
J gene: TRBJ1-2
clone size: -
CDR3 DNA: TGCAGCGGGGGGGACCGTACTGCTGGCTACACCTTC
CDR3 protein: CSGGDRTAGYTF

V gene: TRBV7-6
D gene: -
J gene: TRBJ1-1
clone size: -
CDR3 DNA: TGTGCCAGCAGTCTAGTCGGCCTCAACACTGAAGCTTTCTTT
CDR3 protein: CASSLVGLNTEAFF

V gene: TRBV10-3
D gene: TRBD1
J gene: TRBJ1-6
clone size: -
CDR3 DNA: TGTGCCATCAGTGAGTCGAAGGCAGGGACAGCGAATTCACCCCTCCACTTT
CDR3 protein: CAISESKAGTANSPLHF

V gene: TRBV2
D gene: -
J gene: TRBJ1-4
clone size: -
CDR3 DNA: TGTGCCAGCAAGGGAGGAACAACTAATGAAAAACTGTTTTTT
CDR3 protein: CASKGGTTNEKLFF

V gene: TRBV5-4
D gene: TRBD1
J gene: TRBJ1-2
clone size: -
CDR3 DNA: TGTGCCAGCAGCGGACAGGGAACCATGGTCGGCTACACCTTC
CDR3 protein: CASSGQGTMVGYTF

V gene: TRBV11-1
D gene: TRBD2
J gene: TRBJ2-7
clone size: -
CDR3 DNA: TGTGCCAGCAGCTTAAGAACTAGCGGCTATAGCTCCTACGAGCAGTACTTC
CDR3 protein: CASSLRTSGYSSYEQYF

V gene: TRBV6-1
D gene: TRBD2
J gene: TRBJ2-7
clone size: -
CDR3 DNA: TGTGCCAGCGGGGGACTAGCGGAAGGGGTCTACGAGCAGTACTTC
CDR3 protein: CASGGLAEGVYEQYF

V gene: TRBV9
D gene: -
J gene: TRBJ1-1
clone size: -
CDR3 DNA: TGTGCCAGCAGCGAGATGGAAGAGGGGAGGCGGGACACTGAAGCTTTCTTT
CDR3 protein: CASSEMEEGRRDTEAFF

V gene: TRBV19
D gene: -
J gene: TRBJ2-3
clone size: -
CDR3 DNA: TGTGCCAGTAGTATACGGGGTAATCCTAGCACAGATACGCAGTATTTT
CDR3 protein: CASSIRGNPSTDTQYF

V gene: TRBV13
D gene: TRBD2
J gene: TRBJ2-5
clone size: -
CDR3 DNA: TGTGCCAGCAGCTTGGTCCAAGGGCAAAGCCAGCGGGGGGGTGAGGAGACCCAGTACTTC
CDR3 protein: CASSLVQGQSQRGGEETQYF

V gene: TRBV10-2
D gene: -
J gene: TRBJ1-6
clone size: -
CDR3 DNA: TGCGCCAGCAGTGTCCCGAATTCACCCCTCCACTTT
CDR3 protein: CASSVPNSPLHF

V gene: TRBV6-1
D gene: TRBD2
J gene: TRBJ2-1
clone size: -
CDR3 DNA: TGTGCCAGCAGTGAGTCTAGCGGGGGCCCATCGGGAAATGAGCAGTTCTTC
CDR3 protein: CASSESSGGPSGNEQFF

V gene: TRBV5-4
D gene: -
J gene: TRBJ1-5
clone size: -
CDR3 DNA: TGTGCCAGCAGCTTCGACGGGAATAGCAATCAGCCCCAGCATTTT
CDR3 protein: CASSFDGNSNQPQHF

V gene: TRBV29-1
D gene: -
J gene: TRBJ1-2
clone size: -
CDR3 DNA: TGCAGCGTTGAAGATGTCCCAGGGGGCTACACCTTC
CDR3 protein: CSVEDVPGGYTF

V gene: TRBV27
D gene: -
J gene: TRBJ1-2
clone size: -
CDR3 DNA: TGTGCCAGCAGTTCCCTCCCGAGGAGCGATGTTAACTATGGCTACACCTTC
CDR3 protein: CASSSLPRSDVNYGYTF